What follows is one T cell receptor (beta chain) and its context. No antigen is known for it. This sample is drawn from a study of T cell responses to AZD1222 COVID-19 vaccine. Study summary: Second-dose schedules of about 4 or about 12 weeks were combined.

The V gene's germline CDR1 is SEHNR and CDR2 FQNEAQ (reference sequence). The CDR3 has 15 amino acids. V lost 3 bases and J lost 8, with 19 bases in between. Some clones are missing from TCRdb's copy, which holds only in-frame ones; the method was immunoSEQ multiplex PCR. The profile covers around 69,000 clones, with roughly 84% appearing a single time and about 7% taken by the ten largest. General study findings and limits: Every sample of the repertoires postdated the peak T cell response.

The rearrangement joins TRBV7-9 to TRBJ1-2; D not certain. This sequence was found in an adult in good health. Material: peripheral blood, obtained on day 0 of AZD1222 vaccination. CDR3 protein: CASSLSPTVQRGYTF. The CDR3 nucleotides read TGTGCCAGCAGCTTGTCGCCGACGGTCCAGCGGGGCTACACCTTC.